This record concerns one T cell receptor (beta chain) sequence. Its antigen is unidentified. A junction end diverges from the germline sequence, so it may reflect a read error. This record belongs to a study of cytomegalovirus exposure and HLA in healthy donors. General study findings and limits: Reported performance of the classifier showed diagnosis of cytomegalovirus status with high specificity and sensitivity.

Germline loops: CDR1 SGHTA, CDR2 FQGNSA. This CDR3 region has 14 residues. Regarding donors, all were healthy bone marrow donors. The PCR ran on 60 Vbeta and 13 Jbeta primers. Measured with immunoSEQ multiplex PCR; TCRdb has only the in-frame clones, and not every one. The table lists about 140,000 clones, approximately 72% of them singletons. The chain couples TRBV7-2 to TRBJ1-4, with 8 bases fitting TRBD1. Sequenced material: PBMCs. The clonotype comes from a woman between 55 and 75 years old in good health and CMV-seronegative. The DNA for the CDR3 is TGTGCCAGCAGTTTAGGACAGGGAGGTGAAAAACTGTTTTTT. Translated, it gives CASSLGQGGEKLFF.